This T cell receptor (beta chain) was sequenced in a study of regulatory T cells in long-lasting Graves disease. This clonotype occurred a few times. The germline V gene has CDR1 SGHTA and CDR2 FQGNSA. J gave up 9 bases and V 5 bases, and 9 bases lay outside the gene matches. CDR3 length: 14 residues. iRepertoire HTBI primers and Arm-PCR of CDR3 regions built TCR beta libraries. One entry per CDR3 protein, called by TCRdb with MiXCR from the multiplex PCR reads. The sample has 350,000 to 450,000 distinct CDR3 sequences; 16% are singletons. The time point was: newly diagnosed GD, antithyroid drugs for less than 3 months. From RNA extracted from PBMCs, the TCR library was made. These data are also associated with another study on T cells in Graves' hyperthyroidism and ophthalmopathy.

The V and J genes are TRBV7-2 and TRBJ2-4; 8 nucleotides line up with TRBD1. The TCR was taken from a man aged 40-49 years with Graves disease. Sequencing used peripheral blood mononuclear cells (PBMCs), obtained at new diagnosis, from a patient treated with antithyroid drugs. The CDR3 is CASSRTTGDGIQYF. CDR3 nucleotide sequence: TGTGCCAGCAGCCGAACGACAGGGGACGGCATTCAGTACTTC.